Below are 27 T cell receptor beta chains sequenced from a single sample in a study of blood T cells in healthy people across ages (dated by TCRdb to between 2014 and 2016). The library was generated by 5' RACE. Sequencing relied on an Illumina HiSeq 2500. A second PCR of roughly 7 to 11 cycles was performed with a sample-barcoded 5' primer and a J-beta primer mix. TCRdb reprocessing: public reads trimmed at Q25 with fastp, clones called with MiXCR, in-frame beta chains kept. Each entry merges the rows of one CDR3 protein and shows their most common DNA and genes. The sample table holds about a million distinct CDR3 sequences, of which about 44% were seen once. Jointly, the top ten make up around an eighth of the sample. Sample: blood. These receptors originate from a man aged 25-45 years in good health.

To note about this clonotype: A much larger clone differs by one base, so this may be a read error. The gene calls are TRBV20-1 and TRBJ2-7; tentative D call: TRBD1 (6 bases). Germline CDR1 DFQATT, CDR2 SNEGSKA (reference sequence). The CDR3 runs to 11 residues. The V end was cut by 6 bases, the J end by 7 bases, with 13 bases between. The CDR3 here is CSARGNNEQYF. The CDR3 DNA is TGCAGTGCCAGGGGCAACAATGAGCAGTACTTC.

The J gene is TRBJ2-7, the V gene TRBV6-6; tentative D call: TRBD2 (6 bases). The CDR3 contains 14 residues. Germline assignment: CDR1 MNHNY and CDR2 SVGAGI (reference sequence). Trimming removed 0 bases at V and 4 bases at J, with 10 bases between. CDR3 nucleotides: TGTGCCAGCAGTTACTCGGAGGGAAGGTACGAGCAGTACTTC. Translating gives CASSYSEGRYEQYF.

The chain combines TRBV4-1 with TRBJ1-1, with D possibly being TRBD1 (5 bases). Trimming removed 4 bases at V and 5 bases at J, with 11 bases between. The CDR3 covers 13 residues. Germline-derived CDR1 and CDR2 are MGHRA and YSYEKL. The CDR3 nucleotides read TGCGCCAGCAGCCCAGGGTTTTATACTGAAGCTTTCTTT. Its protein is CASSPGFYTEAFF.

This clonotype was recorded once. One end of the junction varies from germline; a read error may be responsible. J is TRBJ2-5 and V is TRBV11-1; 9 bases are shared with TRBD1. Gene TRBJ2-7 matches the end of the DNA better, so the J call may be wrong. Germline CDR1 is SGHAT and CDR2 is FQDESV (reference sequence). This CDR3 contains 15 residues. The CDR3 reads CAGSFGQGPYYEQYF. The CDR3 DNA reads as TGTGCCGGCAGCTTCGGACAGGGGCCCTACTACGAGCAGTACTTC.

This clonotype was picked up a small number of times. V is TRBV5-1 and J is TRBJ2-5, with a weak D call TRBD2 (6 bases). Between the trimmed V and J ends, which lost 0 bases and 5 bases, there was a span of 11 bases. The CDR3 contains 14 residues. Germline V gene data show CDR1 as SGHRS and CDR2 as YFSETQ. The CDR3 DNA follows: TGCGCCAGCAGCTTGGGACTAGATGCTGAGACCCAGTACTTC. It translates to CASSLGLDAETQYF. The full variable domain, in which reference TRBV5-1 and TRBJ2-5 provide the parts outside the CDR3, is KAGVTQTPRYLIKTRGQQVTLSCSPISGHRSVSWYQQTPGQGLQFLFEYFSETQRNKGNFPGRFSGRQFSNSRSEMNVSTLELGDSALYLCASSLGLDAETQYFGPGTRLLVL.

Note on this clonotype: One junction end disagrees with the germline gene, perhaps due to a read error. This chain links TRBV4-3 with TRBJ1-6, with D unclear. The CDR3 loop spans 16 amino acids. Germline V CDR1 and CDR2: LGHNA, YSLEER. The CDR3 region is CASSPSQSSYNSSLHF. For the CDR3, the DNA is TGCGCCAGCAGCCCATCACAGAGCTCCTATAATTCATCCCTCCACTTT.

This clonotype was counted a single time. The CDR3 DNA reads TGTGCCAGCAGCCCCCGTTCAGGTTGGAACACCATATATTTT. This sequence encodes CASSPRSGWNTIYF. V gene TRBV14 combines with J gene TRBJ1-3, with D uncertain. The CDR3 is 14 amino acids. V shed 4 bases and J shed 7 bases, with 14 bases lying between them. Germline CDR1 reads SGHDN; CDR2 reads FVKESK.

This clonotype was counted only a few times. The V gene is TRBV27, the J gene TRBJ2-1; TRBD2 is a possible D gene (7 bases). Germline-derived CDR1 and CDR2 are MNHEY and SMNVEV (reference sequence). V shed 4 bases and J shed 8 bases, with 12 bases lying between them. The length of the CDR3 is 13 residues. DNA for the CDR3: TGTGCCAGCAGTTCCACAGGGAGGGATGAGCAGTTCTTC. Its translation is CASSSTGRDEQFF.

This clonotype was counted a few times. The chain links TRBV30 to TRBJ2-7; D is ambiguous. Trimming pared 5 bases from V and 2 bases from J, leaving 7 bases between. CDR3 length equals 11 residues. The germline V gene encodes CDR1 GTSNPN and CDR2 SVGIG (reference sequence). This chain's CDR3 is CAWALAYEQYF. The CDR3 DNA reads TGTGCCTGGGCATTGGCCTACGAGCAGTACTTC.

A word on this clonotype: One end of the junction does not line up with germline, which may come from a read error. V gene TRBV6-6 combines with J gene TRBJ1-5, with D possibly TRBD1 on 5 matching bases. Germline CDR1 reads MNHNY; CDR2 reads SVGAGI (reference sequence). The CDR3 has 16 amino acids. The CDR3 DNA follows: TGTGCCAGCAGTCCCGCGGGGCCAAATAGCAATCAGTCCCAGCATTTT. Its protein is CASSPAGPNSNQSQHF.

This chain joins TRBV20-1 and TRBJ2-3; D is unclear. The CDR3 is made up of 14 amino acids. The V end lost 6 bases, the J end lost 6 bases, and 19 bases lay between the germline ends. CDR1 and CDR2 from the germline V gene are DFQATT and SNEGSKA (reference sequence). DNA for the CDR3: TGCAGTGCCACCCGGCAGAGCAGGTTTGATACGCAGTATTTT. The encoded protein is CSATRQSRFDTQYF.

Within the sample, this clonotype is medium-sized. The chain is built from TRBV6-5 and TRBJ2-4; TRBD1 is a possible D gene (6 bases). V lost 2 bases, J lost 4 bases, and 9 bases lay in between. This CDR3 spans 14 amino acids. Germline-derived CDR1 and CDR2 are MNHEY and SVGAGI. CDR3 in amino acids: CASSYKTGKNIQYF. CDR3 nucleotide sequence: TGTGCCAGCAGTTACAAGACAGGAAAAAACATTCAGTACTTC.

This clonotype was recorded a few times. V is TRBV29-1 and J is TRBJ2-7; TRBD1 or TRBD2 may be the D gene (5 bases each). This CDR3 spans 12 amino acids. V was shortened by 4 bases and J by 3 bases, with 10 bases between the two germline ends. CDR1 and CDR2 (germline): SQVTM, ANQGSEA. The CDR3 nucleotides are TGCAGCGTTGGATGGGGGAGCTACGAGCAGTACTTC. It codes for CSVGWGSYEQYF.

CDR3 amino acids: CASSGAWGNYGYTF. The CDR3 DNA reads TGTGCCAGCAGTGGAGCGTGGGGAAACTATGGCTACACCTTC. The chain recombines TRBV6-1 with TRBJ1-2; no clear D. V gave up 4 bases and J gave up 2 bases, with 11 bases separating them. The germline gives CDR1 MNHNS, CDR2 SASEGT. The CDR3 length is 14 residues.

This rearrangement joins TRBV20-1 to TRBJ2-5, with a possible D match to TRBD1 (6 bases). Judging by the DNA end, TRBJ2-7 fits better; the J call may be wrong. The CDR3 is 13 residues long. Germline loops: CDR1 DFQATT, CDR2 SNEGSKA (reference sequence). The chain's CDR3 is CSANNQGSYEQYF. The CDR3 DNA follows: TGCAGTGCTAATAACCAGGGGTCTTACGAGCAGTACTTC.

The V and J genes are TRBV28 and TRBJ1-1; D unclear. V lost 6 bases and J lost 1, with 12 bases in between. The CDR3 is made up of 14 amino acids. Germline CDR1 reads MDHEN; CDR2 reads SYDVKM. In DNA form, the CDR3 reads TGTGCCAGCAGCCCCCCCCGGGGGAACACTGAAGCTTTCTTT. Translating it yields CASSPPRGNTEAFF.

J is TRBJ2-3 and V is TRBV30, with D unclear. From germline, CDR1 is GTSNPN and CDR2 SVGIG (reference sequence). The CDR3 runs to 14 residues. Trimming shortened V by 0 bases and J by 1 base, and 8 bases separated the two germline ends. This CDR3 reads CAWSVQSGTDTQYF. CDR3 coding DNA: TGTGCCTGGAGTGTACAGAGTGGCACAGATACGCAGTATTTT.

This chain connects TRBV4-1 to TRBJ2-7; D perhaps matches TRBD1 (5 bases). Per the germline V gene, CDR1 is MGHRA and CDR2 is YSYEKL. The CDR3 sequence is 16 residues long. Between the trimmed V and J ends, which lost 2 bases and 0 bases, there was a span of 14 bases. The CDR3 DNA reads as TGCGCCAGCAGCCAATTGGGTCAGGGAAACTCCTACGAGCAGTACTTC. It codes for CASSQLGQGNSYEQYF.

In this sample, this clonotype turned up a few times. This chain joins TRBV4-1 and TRBJ2-3; D remains ambiguous. The germline V gene has CDR1 MGHRA and CDR2 YSYEKL. The CDR3 sequence is 14 residues long. The V end was cut by 0 bases, the J end by 5 bases, with 9 bases between. CDR3 coding DNA: TGCGCCAGCAGCCAAGATACCCCAGGAGATACGCAGTATTTT. Translation: CASSQDTPGDTQYF.

This clonotype was seen only a few times. The rearrangement uses TRBV15 and TRBJ2-3; D not resolved. This CDR3 has 14 amino acids. From germline, CDR1 is LNHNV and CDR2 YYDKDF (reference sequence). V lost 4 bases, J lost 5 bases, and 13 bases lay in between. The DNA for the CDR3 is TGTGCCACCAGCACCGGTCTACTGGGAGATACGCAGTATTTT. Translating gives CATSTGLLGDTQYF.

The CDR3 DNA follows: TGCGCCAGCAGCCGGGACGACTGGGATACGCAGTATTTT. Protein sequence: CASSRDDWDTQYF. V is TRBV5-1 and J is TRBJ2-3; D possibly uses TRBD1 or TRBD2 (5 bases each). The V end lost 4 bases, the J end lost 6 bases, and 12 bases lay between the germline ends. The germline gives CDR1 SGHRS, CDR2 YFSETQ. This CDR3 region has 13 residues.

This clonotype turned up a few times. The chain carries TRBV7-9 and TRBJ2-1; D gene unclear. V lost 11 bases and J 6 bases, leaving 17 bases between the germline ends. Germline CDR1 SEHNR, CDR2 FQNEAQ (reference sequence). The CDR3 length is 13 residues. The CDR3 bases are TGTGCCCCCAATACTTTTACTGTCAATGAGCAGTTCTTC. Its translation: CAPNTFTVNEQFF.

V usage is TRBV5-1 and J usage is TRBJ2-1, with 12 bases matching TRBD1. Germline V CDR1 and CDR2: SGHRS, YFSETQ. Trimming at V came to 3 bases and at J to 8 bases, leaving 6 bases not matched to a gene. This CDR3 comprises 15 residues. The CDR3 reads CASSSGTGGSDEQFF. CDR3 nucleotide sequence: TGCGCCAGCAGCTCCGGGACAGGGGGCAGCGATGAGCAGTTCTTC.

This clonotype was seen only a few times. The chain's CDR3 is CASTRTGSGNEQFF. The CDR3 DNA reads TGCGCCAGCACACGGACAGGGTCAGGCAATGAGCAGTTCTTC. This chain links TRBV5-1 with TRBJ2-1; 8 bases agree with TRBD1. This CDR3 spans 14 amino acids. The germline V gene has CDR1 SGHRS and CDR2 YFSETQ. V was pared by 6 bases and J by 6 bases, with 8 bases of the junction left unmatched.

V is TRBV27 and J is TRBJ2-7, with a weak D call TRBD2 (6 bases). The CDR3 spans 15 residues. Germline V gene lookup returns CDR1 MNHEY and CDR2 SMNVEV (reference sequence). Trimming removed 6 bases at V and 2 bases at J, with 17 bases between. The CDR3 DNA reads TGTGCCAGCAGCTTTAGCCGGGACTTACCCTACGAGCAGTACTTC. Protein sequence: CASSFSRDLPYEQYF.

The chain couples TRBV28 to TRBJ2-5; no clear D. V was cut by 7 bases and J by 11 bases, with 17 bases left in between. This CDR3 has 12 residues. The germline V gene encodes CDR1 MDHEN and CDR2 SYDVKM. The CDR3 sequence: CASKTHNLEQYF. In DNA form, the CDR3 reads TGTGCCAGCAAAACCCACAACCTGGAGCAGTACTTC.

The chain employs TRBV2 and TRBJ2-2; no definite D call. The V gene lost 4 bases and the J gene lost 1 base, with 10 bases spanning the gap. Germline-derived CDR1 and CDR2 are SNHLY and FYNNEI. The CDR3 has 15 amino acids. CDR3: CASSASRKNTGELFF. The CDR3 nucleotides read TGTGCCAGCAGTGCGTCTAGGAAGAACACCGGGGAGCTGTTTTTT.